These 14 T cell receptor beta chains originate from one sample sequenced in a study of post-analysis software for immune sequencing data. Unique molecular identifiers had been added to the TCR beta cDNA libraries. TCRdb recomputed calls from the PCR reads with MiXCR, one row per CDR3 protein. The table shows a few hundred thousand distinct CDR3 sequences, with 35% to 40% occurring only once. For these receptors, no antigen is known. Study-wide results and limits: Among 4 or 5 TRBV segments more frequent in patients than controls were TRBV5-6, TRBV5-1 and TRBV20-1.

The sequencing input was blood. These TCRs come from a girl aged 10 to 17 with multiple sclerosis.

With regard to this clonotype: A read error is possible here, since a much larger clone lies one base away. The chain carries TRBV5-1 and TRBJ2-3; 12 bases match TRBD2. The CDR3 runs to 15 residues. The germline CDR1 and CDR2 sequences are SGHRS and YFSETQ. The CDR3 protein is CANSETSGSPDTQYF. In nucleotides, the CDR3 is TGCGCCAACAGCGAGACTAGCGGGAGCCCTGATACGCAGTATTTT.

In this sample, this clonotype turned up many times. The chain is built from TRBV28 and TRBJ2-1, with D possibly being TRBD1 (5 bases). Germline V gene data show CDR1 as MDHEN and CDR2 as SYDVKM. Deletions cut 8 bases from V and 4 bases from J, with 12 bases between. This CDR3 is built from 13 residues. The CDR3, as DNA: TGTGCCAGCCGTAATGGGGCGTACAATGAGCAGTTCTTC. It yields the protein CASRNGAYNEQFF.

This clonotype has a count of ten or more. The chain links TRBV20-1 to TRBJ1-6; the D is unclear. V lost 2 bases and J 0 bases, leaving 8 bases between the germline ends. There are 15 residues in the CDR3. CDR1 and CDR2 (germline): DFQATT, SNEGSKA (reference sequence). For the CDR3, the DNA is TGCAGTGCTAGATCGGGGAGCTCCTATAATTCACCCCTCCACTTT. Its protein product is CSARSGSSYNSPLHF.

This clonotype was seen repeatedly, ten times or more. The chain has TRBV6-2 or TRBV6-3 and TRBJ2-3, with a possible D match to TRBD1 (6 bases). The germline V gene encodes CDR1 MNHEY and CDR2 SVGEGT. CDR3 length equals 15 residues. V shed 2 bases and J shed 1 base, with 10 bases lying between them. The CDR3 region has the DNA TGTGCCAGCAGTTACGTCAGGGGTCGCACAGATACGCAGTATTTT. It specifies CASSYVRGRTDTQYF.

This clonotype was seen many times. V is TRBV10-3 and J is TRBJ2-3, with 10 bases that match TRBD2. V trimming: 6 bases; J trimming: 3 bases; junction bases outside the gene matches: 6. The length of the CDR3 is 15 residues. Germline CDR1 and CDR2: ENHRY and SYGVKD. The CDR3 here is CAISLASGRTDTQYF. The CDR3 bases are TGTGCCATCAGCCTGGCTAGCGGGAGAACAGATACGCAGTATTTT.

V usage is TRBV5-1 and J usage is TRBJ2-7, with TRBD2 matching 8 bases. The CDR3 runs to 16 residues. V lost 3 bases, J lost 1 base, and 9 bases stayed unmatched. Germline CDR1 and CDR2: SGHRS and YFSETQ. CDR3 nucleotide sequence: TGCGCCAGCAGCTACATAGCGGGATCTGGGTCCTACGAGCAGTACTTC. It specifies CASSYIAGSGSYEQYF.

Points on this clonotype: This sequence may be a read error, since a much larger clone differs from it by one base. The V and J genes are TRBV20-1 and TRBJ2-3, with D uncertain. In germline, CDR1 is DFQATT, CDR2 SNEGSKA (reference sequence). The CDR3 consists of 14 residues. V was clipped by 2 bases and J by 0 bases, with 9 bases between them. The CDR3 reads CSARPLTSTDTQYF. The DNA of the CDR3 is TGCAGTGCTAGACCCTTGACTAGCACAGATACGCAGTATTTT.

Ten or more counts support this clonotype. V and J are TRBV9 and TRBJ1-2, with D possibly matching TRBD1 (6 bases). The V end lost 2 bases, the J end lost 7 bases, and 24 bases lay between the germline ends. Germline CDR1 reads SGDLS; CDR2 reads YYNGEE. This CDR3 spans 17 amino acids. The CDR3, as DNA: TGTGCCAGCAGCGTCCCCCAGGGGTCGGGCAAGGAAGGTGGCTACACCTTC. Encoded protein: CASSVPQGSGKEGGYTF.

The table lists this clonotype with many counts. The chain has TRBV7-2 and TRBJ2-5; the D is unclear. Trimming left V 0 bases short and J 5 bases short, with 7 bases between. Looked up from germline, CDR1 is SGHTA and CDR2 is FQGNSA. The CDR3 has 13 residues. The CDR3 DNA is TGTGCCAGCAGCTTAGCCGCCAGGGAGACCCAGTACTTC. Its translation: CASSLAARETQYF.

This clonotype was seen at least ten times. The chain couples TRBV24-1 to TRBJ2-1; no definite D call. Germline CDR1 reads KGHDR; CDR2 reads SFDVKD. Trimming cost V 1 base and J 9 bases, with 18 bases left between them. The CDR3 spans 16 residues. The CDR3 DNA is TGTGCCACCAGTGATTTAAGGGTCGGCGGTAGAGGTGAGCAGTTCTTC. Its translation: CATSDLRVGGRGEQFF.

This rearrangement joins TRBV20-1 to TRBJ2-5; D tentatively fits TRBD1 or TRBD2 (5 bases each). Germline-derived CDR1 and CDR2 are DFQATT and SNEGSKA (reference sequence). The CDR3 extends over 13 amino acids. V was shortened by 3 bases and J by 1 base, with 9 bases between the two germline ends. The DNA of the CDR3 is TGCAGTGCTAGGAGGGGCATCCAAGAGACCCAGTACTTC. It is translated as CSARRGIQETQYF.

This clonotype has a handful of counts. The rearrangement uses TRBV28 and TRBJ2-1; 7 bases are shared with TRBD1. Germline V gives CDR1 MDHEN, CDR2 SYDVKM. The J segment lost 8 bases and the V segment lost 4 bases, leaving 8 bases of the junction unmatched. This CDR3 has 14 amino acids. The CDR3 loop is CASSSLTGVYEQFF. The CDR3 DNA sequence: TGTGCCAGCAGTTCCCTCACAGGGGTCTATGAGCAGTTCTTC.

For this clonotype: A much larger clone differs from this one at a single base, so this may be a read error. The CDR3 DNA sequence: TGTGCCAGTAGGAAGAGCTCCTACAATGAGCAGTACTTC. Translated, it gives CASRKSSYNEQYF. This rearrangement joins TRBV19 to TRBJ2-1, with unresolved D. The last part of the DNA fits TRBJ2-7 better; the J call may be wrong. The CDR3 has 13 amino acids. The germline V gene encodes CDR1 LNHDA and CDR2 SQIVND (reference sequence).

This clonotype was found many times. This chain links TRBV7-2 with TRBJ2-1, with 9 bases identical to TRBD1. Trimming took 2 bases from V and 0 from J; bases not matched to a gene: 5. CDR1 SGHTA and CDR2 FQGNSA come from the germline V gene. CDR3 size: 17 residues. The CDR3 bases are TGTGCCAGCAGCTTATGGGGGACAGGGAGCTCCTACAATGAGCAGTTCTTC. This gives the protein CASSLWGTGSSYNEQFF.